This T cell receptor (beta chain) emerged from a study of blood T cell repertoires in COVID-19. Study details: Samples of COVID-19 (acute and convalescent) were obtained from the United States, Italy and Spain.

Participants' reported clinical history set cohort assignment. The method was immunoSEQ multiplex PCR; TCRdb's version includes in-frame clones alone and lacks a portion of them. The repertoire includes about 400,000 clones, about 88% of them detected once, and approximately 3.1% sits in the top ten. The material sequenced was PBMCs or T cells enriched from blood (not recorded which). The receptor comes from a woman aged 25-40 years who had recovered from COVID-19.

The CDR3 here is CASSPGGGLTDTQYF. CDR3 bases: TGTGCCAGCAGCCCCGGGGGGGGGCTGACAGATACGCAGTATTTT. The rearrangement uses TRBV7-2 and TRBJ2-3; 8 bases align to TRBD2. V dropped 5 bases and J dropped 3; count of bases not matched to a gene: 7. The germline CDR1 and CDR2 sequences are SGHTA and FQGNSA. The CDR3 length is 15 residues.